The T cell receptor (beta chain) described here comes from a study of CD8 T cells in Susac syndrome. RNA, at about 0.45 to 1 ug, was reverse transcribed with random hexamers. The immunoSEQ assay covered 54 Vbeta and 13 Jbeta segments for CDR3. MiXCR, applied by TCRdb to the immunoSEQ multiplex PCR reads, yields one record per CDR3 protein. The table includes about 150,000 distinct CDR3 sequences, 94% detected once. The sample was CD8+ T cells from PBMCs. This sequence originates from a human donor with multiple sclerosis.

The CDR3 spells CSALDYTEAFF. CDR3 nucleotides: TGCAGTGCTCTTGATTACACTGAAGCTTTCTTT. The chain recombines TRBV20-1 with TRBJ1-1; the D is unclear. CDR3 size: 11 residues. The germline V and J ends were trimmed by 5 bases and 3 bases, with 7 bases remaining between them. Germline V lookup: CDR1 DFQATT, CDR2 SNEGSKA (reference sequence).